These 29 T cell receptor beta chains came from one sample sequenced in a study of identical twins. TCRdb reprocessed the 5' RACE reads with MiXCR, giving one entry per CDR3 protein. The top ten clones hold 2.9% of a sample with hundreds of thousands of distinct CDR3 sequences, less than 25% of them seen once. These data were also filed under a second study, of T cells expressing NK-cell markers.

Sequenced material: CD4+ T cells sorted from blood. The source of these receptors is a woman aged 18-29 years in good health.

This clonotype came up a few times. V gene TRBV12-3 or TRBV12-4 combines with J gene TRBJ2-7; unclear D gene. Deletions cut 5 bases from V and 4 bases from J, with 15 bases between. The CDR3 is made up of 14 amino acids. CDR3 DNA: TGTGCCAGCAGTGCAAGGTTCCCTGGGTACGAGCAGTACTTC. This sequence encodes CASSARFPGYEQYF.

V gene TRBV7-2 combines with J gene TRBJ2-2; unclear D gene. V lost 4 bases and J 1 base, leaving 10 bases between the germline ends. The CDR3 has 15 amino acids. The germline V gene encodes CDR1 SGHTA and CDR2 FQGNSA. The CDR3 DNA is TGTGCCAGCAGCTATAGGGCCAGGAACACCGGGGAGCTGTTTTTT. Translated, it gives CASSYRARNTGELFF. The full variable domain, rest sourced from reference TRBV7-2 and TRBJ2-2, is GAGVSQSPSNKVTEKGKDVELRCDPISGHTALYWYRQSLGQGLEFLIYFQGNSAPDKSGLPSDRFSAERTGGSVSTLTIQRTQQEDSAVYLCASSYRARNTGELFFGEGSRLTVL.

This rearrangement joins TRBV12-3 or TRBV12-4 to TRBJ2-1; TRBD1 or TRBD2 may be the D gene (6 bases each). The CDR3 is made up of 15 amino acids. With 2 bases removed from V and 8 bases from J, the gap between germline ends came to 16 bases. CDR3 loop: CASSLRGDHPHEQFF. The DNA of the CDR3 is TGTGCCAGCAGTTTAAGGGGGGACCATCCCCATGAGCAGTTCTTC.

This sequence joins TRBV7-6 and TRBJ2-5; no firm D call. Trimming took 5 bases from V and 6 from J, leaving 16 bases between them. Germline V gene lookup returns CDR1 SGHVS and CDR2 FNYEAQ. This CDR3 region has 14 residues. The CDR3, as DNA: TGTGCCAGCAGCGACGAGAGACAACGGAAGACCCAGTACTTC. This sequence encodes CASSDERQRKTQYF.

The V and J genes are TRBV20-1 and TRBJ2-7; 10 bases are a match to TRBD2. In germline, CDR1 is DFQATT, CDR2 SNEGSKA (reference sequence). The trim removed 6 bases at V and 2 bases at J, leaving 7 bases unmatched. CDR3 length: 14 residues. CDR3 in amino acids: CSADGTSEAYEQYF. The CDR3 DNA follows: TGCAGTGCAGATGGGACTAGCGAGGCCTACGAGCAGTACTTC.

This clonotype has just a few counts. The chain combines TRBV5-1 with TRBJ1-1; 7 bases are a match to TRBD1. The CDR3 sequence is 13 residues long. Looked up from germline, CDR1 is SGHRS and CDR2 is YFSETQ. Trimming removed 2 bases from V and 6 bases from J; junction bases left unmatched: 4. CDR3 sequence reads: CASSFKGAAEAFF. The CDR3, as DNA: TGCGCCAGCAGCTTTAAGGGGGCCGCTGAAGCTTTCTTT.

V usage is TRBV20-1 and J usage is TRBJ2-5; 9 bases agree with TRBD2. This CDR3 comprises 13 residues. CDR1 DFQATT and CDR2 SNEGSKA come from the germline V gene (reference sequence). V lost 5 bases and J lost 4; bases outside the gene matches: 5. The CDR3 sequence is CSAPTSGRETQYF. For the CDR3, the DNA is TGCAGTGCTCCGACTAGCGGAAGAGAGACCCAGTACTTC.

The chain links TRBV5-8 to TRBJ2-1; D gene unclear. Per germline, CDR1 SGHTS and CDR2 YDEGEE. CDR3 length: 12 residues. V gave up 2 bases and J gave up 12 bases, with 12 bases separating them. This CDR3 is CASSFSIMGQFF. The CDR3 bases are TGTGCCAGCAGCTTCTCGATAATGGGGCAGTTCTTC.

This sequence joins TRBV20-1 and TRBJ1-4, with D possibly TRBD1 on 6 matching bases. CDR1 and CDR2 from the germline V gene are DFQATT and SNEGSKA (reference sequence). The CDR3 sequence is 15 residues long. V shed 1 base and J shed 3 bases, with 12 bases lying between them. DNA for the CDR3: TGCAGTGCTAGAGGCAGGGACAAACCTAATGAAAAACTGTTTTTT. It codes for CSARGRDKPNEKLFF.

This clonotype was seen only a few times. J is TRBJ2-5 and V is TRBV18; 8 bases map to TRBD1. J gave up 4 bases and V 3 bases, and 4 bases lay outside the gene matches. CDR1 is KGHSH and CDR2 is LQKENI in the germline V gene. The CDR3 loop spans 14 amino acids. CDR3 coding DNA: TGTGCCAGCTCACCGATAGACAGGGGAGAGACCCAGTACTTC. Protein sequence: CASSPIDRGETQYF.

The chain couples TRBV6-5 to TRBJ2-1; the match to TRBD2 covers 8 bases. V lost 4 bases and J lost 7; bases outside the gene matches: 15. This CDR3 is 17 amino acids long. In germline, CDR1 is MNHEY, CDR2 SVGAGI. The CDR3 nucleotides read TGTGCCAGCAGTTTTTCCCCCCCAGCGGGGGCTAGTAATGAGCAGTTCTTC. Protein product: CASSFSPPAGASNEQFF.

The rearrangement uses TRBV5-1 and TRBJ2-3, with TRBD1 matching over 9 bases. Germline V lookup: CDR1 SGHRS, CDR2 YFSETQ. This CDR3 has 15 amino acids. V lost 2 bases and J lost 4; bases outside the gene matches: 5. DNA of the CDR3: TGCGCCAGCAGCTTACGGGACAGGGCAGCAGATACGCAGTATTTT. Encoded protein: CASSLRDRAADTQYF.

This clonotype has a handful of counts. The chain combines TRBV12-3 or TRBV12-4 with TRBJ1-2; TRBD1 aligns across 7 bases. The ends lost 3 bases at V and 4 bases at J; junction bases unmatched: 14. This CDR3 region has 17 residues. The CDR3 loop reads CASSFRGSGTALYGYTF. CDR3 sequence (DNA): TGTGCCAGCAGTTTTCGGGGAAGCGGGACAGCACTCTATGGCTACACCTTC.

V and J are TRBV29-1 and TRBJ2-7; a weak D match, TRBD2 (5 bases). CDR3 length: 13 amino acids. Trimming left V 2 bases short and J 0 bases short, with 8 bases between. Germline CDR1 SQVTM, CDR2 ANQGSEA. The CDR3 DNA is TGCAGCGTTGAAAGCGGCAGCTCCTACGAGCAGTACTTC. Its protein product is CSVESGSSYEQYF.

The table lists this clonotype with a few counts. The DNA of the CDR3 is TGCAGTGCTAGTGGCCGGTGGAATCAGCCCCAGCATTTT. This translates into CSASGRWNQPQHF. The chain joins TRBV20-1 to TRBJ1-5, with D uncertain. V lost 3 bases and J 4 bases, leaving 10 bases between the germline ends. This CDR3 contains 13 residues. Germline CDR1 DFQATT, CDR2 SNEGSKA (reference sequence).

This clonotype was seen more than once but under ten times. Here the CDR3 reads CASSLGGRQETQYF. CDR3 coding DNA: TGTGCCAGCAGCTTGGGTGGGAGGCAAGAGACCCAGTACTTC. V is TRBV5-4 and J is TRBJ2-5, with a tentative D call TRBD2 (6 bases). Germline values: CDR1 SGHNT, CDR2 YYREEE (reference sequence). This CDR3 region has 14 residues. Trimming pared 0 bases from V and 2 bases from J, leaving 8 bases between.

This clonotype was recorded at least ten times. The V call is TRBV6-1, the J call TRBJ2-2; no firm D call. The V end was cut by 6 bases, the J end by 1 base, with 9 bases between. The CDR3 contains 14 residues. Germline CDR1 MNHNS, CDR2 SASEGT. For the CDR3, the DNA is TGTGCCAGCAGAAAACCAGGGAACACCGGGGAGCTGTTTTTT. It codes for CASRKPGNTGELFF.

This clonotype was seen more than once but under ten times. V and J are TRBV11-2 and TRBJ1-1, with D uncertain. The CDR3 consists of 12 residues. In germline, CDR1 is SGHAT, CDR2 FQNNGV. The germline V and J ends were trimmed by 6 bases and 4 bases, with 9 bases remaining between them. The CDR3 DNA follows: TGTGCCAGCAGTGCAATGAGCACTGAAGCTTTCTTT. It is translated as CASSAMSTEAFF. Full variable domain (missing parts from reference TRBV11-2 and TRBJ1-1): EAGVAQSPRYKIIEKRQSVAFWCNPISGHATLYWYQQILGQGPKLLIQFQNNGVVDDSQLPKDRFSAERLKGVDSTLKIQPAKLEDSAVYLCASSAMSTEAFFGQGTRLTVV.

This clonotype was seen more than once but under ten times. The chain joins TRBV5-1 to TRBJ2-7; 9 nucleotides agree with TRBD1. The CDR3 spans 15 residues. The V gene end was trimmed by 0 bases and the J gene end by 2 bases; junction bases not matched to a gene: 3. Per the germline V gene, CDR1 is SGHRS and CDR2 is YFSETQ. The CDR3 DNA sequence: TGCGCCAGCAGCTTGGAGGGACAGGGCCCCTACGAGCAGTACTTC. This translates into CASSLEGQGPYEQYF.

This clonotype was counted between two and nine times. The rearrangement uses TRBV2 and TRBJ2-1; D is uncertain. The CDR3 totals 11 residues. Germline-derived CDR1 and CDR2 are SNHLY and FYNNEI. Trimming left V 6 bases short and J 6 bases short, with 6 bases between. The CDR3 reads CASSVVNEQFF. The CDR3 DNA sequence: TGTGCCAGCAGCGTGGTCAATGAGCAGTTCTTC. Combining the CDR3 with reference TRBV2 and TRBJ2-1 gives the whole variable domain EPEVTQTPSHQVTQMGQEVILRCVPISNHLYFYWYRQILGQKVEFLVSFYNNEISEKSEIFDDQFSVERPDGSNFTLKIRSTKLEDSAMYFCASSVVNEQFFGPGTRLTVL.

The chain couples TRBV3-1 to TRBJ1-6; 8 positions match TRBD1. The CDR3 is 14 amino acids. Germline V lookup: CDR1 LGHDT, CDR2 YNNKEL (reference sequence). J gave up 8 bases and V 7 bases, and 7 bases lay outside the gene matches. The CDR3 region is CASKRGQGYSPLHF. CDR3 coding DNA: TGTGCCAGCAAACGCGGACAGGGATATTCACCCCTCCACTTT. Supplemented by reference TRBV3-1 and TRBJ1-6, the full variable domain reads DTAVSQTPKYLVTQMGNDKSIKCEQNLGHDTMYWYKQDSKKFLKIMFSYNNKELIINETVPNRFSPKSPDKAHLNLHINSLELGDSAVYFCASKRGQGYSPLHFGNGTRLTVT.

This clonotype showed up just a few times. The chain links TRBV12-3 or TRBV12-4 to TRBJ1-5; TRBD1 matches 8 bases. After removal of 2 bases from V and 3 bases from J, the junction contained 3 bases not matched to a gene. The CDR3 contains 15 residues. The CDR3 loop is CASSLRTGYNQPQHF. CDR3 nucleotide sequence: TGTGCCAGCAGTTTACGGACAGGGTACAATCAGCCCCAGCATTTT.

This sequence joins TRBV20-1 and TRBJ2-7, with D possibly called TRBD1 or TRBD2 (5 bases each). CDR3 length equals 12 residues. V lost 5 bases to trimming and J lost 4 bases, with 12 bases between them. Germline CDR1 and CDR2: DFQATT and SNEGSKA (reference sequence). The CDR3 DNA is TGCAGTGCTCTCGAGGGGACGTACGAGCAGTACTTC. The encoded protein is CSALEGTYEQYF.

This clonotype was detected ten times or more. The J gene is TRBJ2-5, the V gene TRBV29-1; 12 bases align to TRBD2. Germline values: CDR1 SQVTM, CDR2 ANQGSEA. Germline trimming cut 2 bases from V and 5 bases from J; bases unmatched to any gene: 3. The CDR3 is made up of 14 amino acids. The CDR3 here is CSVELAGGSETQYF. For the CDR3, the DNA is TGCAGCGTTGAACTAGCGGGAGGGTCGGAGACCCAGTACTTC.

This clonotype was counted between two and nine times. The chain recombines TRBV27 with TRBJ1-2; 7 positions agree with TRBD1. The CDR3 runs 14 residues. With V trimmed by 4 bases and J by 5 bases, 7 bases remained unmatched. Looked up from germline, CDR1 is MNHEY and CDR2 is SMNVEV (reference sequence). In nucleotides, the CDR3 is TGTGCCAGCAGTTCCGACAGGGCGCGGTATGGCTACACCTTC. Translated, it gives CASSSDRARYGYTF.

V is TRBV6-5 and J is TRBJ1-5; the D gene is possibly TRBD1 (6 bases). The CDR3 has 16 amino acids. From germline, CDR1 is MNHEY and CDR2 SVGAGI. The V end was cut by 6 bases, the J end by 7 bases, with 22 bases between. The chain's CDR3 is CASSNPRGGVTQPQHF. In DNA form, the CDR3 reads TGTGCCAGCAGCAACCCGAGAGGGGGGGTTACGCAGCCCCAGCATTTT.

Only a few counts were recorded for this clonotype. The V call is TRBV4-2, the J call TRBJ2-7; perhaps TRBD1 as D (5 bases). Trimming removed 1 base at V and 3 bases at J, with 10 bases between. This CDR3 contains 14 residues. CDR1 LGHNA and CDR2 YNFKEQ come from the germline V gene. CDR3 nucleotides: TGTGCCAGCAGCCAAGCGGACACTTTCTACGAGCAGTACTTC. It is translated as CASSQADTFYEQYF.

Only a few counts were recorded for this clonotype. The rearrangement links TRBV10-2 to TRBJ1-1; D call uncertain. The CDR3 sequence is 14 residues long. CDR1 and CDR2 (germline): WSHSY, SAAADI. The V end was cut by 2 bases, the J end by 0 bases, with 7 bases between. CDR3 bases: TGCGCCAGCAGTGAGGTACGGATGAACACTGAAGCTTTCTTT. Protein sequence: CASSEVRMNTEAFF.

The chain carries TRBV5-1 and TRBJ1-3; D uncertain. Per the germline V gene, CDR1 is SGHRS and CDR2 is YFSETQ. The V gene lost 0 bases and the J gene lost 0 bases, with 7 bases spanning the gap. This CDR3 is 15 amino acids long. CDR3 amino acids: CASSLEGDSGNTIYF. CDR3 bases: TGCGCCAGCAGCTTGGAGGGTGACTCTGGAAACACCATATATTTT.